Below, 10 T cell receptor beta chains from the same sample are listed, as sequenced in a study of shared clonotypes between healthy human individuals. Clones were sequenced by immunoSEQ multiplex PCR, and TCRdb holds only the in-frame ones, with some missing. The repertoire has approximately 330,000 clones, 73% of them found once; the top ten carry about 9.4%. The sequenced material came from memory CD4+ T cells sorted from blood. Subset denoted: CD45RA-negative fraction. These receptors all stem from a man aged 25-45 years in good health.

This clone was detected only once. The chain employs TRBV30 and TRBJ1-5, with D unresolved. The CDR3 length is 15 residues. Per the germline V gene, CDR1 is GTSNPN and CDR2 is SVGIG (reference sequence). Trimming shortened V by 0 bases and J by 2 bases, and 11 bases separated the two germline ends. CDR3 bases: TGTGCCTGGAGTGTCACCGGGTTCGGCAATCAGCCCCAGCATTTT. This encodes CAWSVTGFGNQPQHF.

Many counts were recorded for this clone. The sample holds other DNA sequences that translate to the same CDR3. The chain joins TRBV6-5 to TRBJ2-1; 11 bases line up with TRBD1. After removal of 6 bases from V and 8 bases from J, the junction contained 3 bases not matched to a gene. CDR1 MNHEY and CDR2 SVGAGI come from the germline V gene. The CDR3 totals 13 residues. Written as DNA, the CDR3 is TGTGCCAGCAGGGACAGGGGGCCTTATGAGCAGTTCTTC. The encoded protein is CASRDRGPYEQFF.

V and J are TRBV5-4 and TRBJ2-1, with D unclear. The CDR3 extends over 16 amino acids. The ends were cut back, 3 bases at V and 0 bases at J, with 13 bases in the middle. CDR1 is SGHNT, CDR2 YYREEE, per germline (reference sequence). The CDR3, as DNA: TGTGCCAGCAGCTCCTGGACGGCAGCCTCCTACAATGAGCAGTTCTTC. It is translated as CASSSWTAASYNEQFF. Together with reference TRBV5-4 and TRBJ2-1, the CDR3 gives the full variable domain: ETGVTQSPTHLIKTRGQQVTLRCSSQSGHNTVSWYQQALGQGPQFIFQYYREEENGRGNFPPRFSGLQFPNYSSELNVNALELDDSALYLCASSSWTAASYNEQFFGPGTRLTVL.

The chain links TRBV19 to TRBJ1-5; the D gene is possibly TRBD1 (6 bases). V lost 6 bases, J lost 5 bases, and 8 bases lay in between. Germline V gene sequence: CDR1 LNHDA, CDR2 SQIVND (reference sequence). CDR3 length equals 12 residues. As DNA, the CDR3 is TGTGCCAGTAGCAGGGGCTATCAGCCCCAGCATTTT. Amino acids: CASSRGYQPQHF.

Comments on this clone: At the DNA level, this CDR3 is encoded by other sequences in the same sample as well. In DNA, the CDR3 is TGTGCCAGCTCACCATCTAGCGGGAGCACAGATACGCAGTATTTT. It translates to CASSPSSGSTDTQYF. The V call is TRBV18, the J call TRBJ2-3, with 8 nucleotides matching TRBD2. Germline CDR1 KGHSH, CDR2 LQKENI. V shed 2 bases and J 0 bases; nucleotides not matched to a gene: 1. This CDR3 comprises 15 residues.

This chain connects TRBV2 to TRBJ2-7; 7 bases are a match to TRBD2. The CDR3 is 13 amino acids. Germline lookup yields CDR1 SNHLY and CDR2 FYNNEI. Trimming cost V 3 bases and J 3 bases; bases outside gene matches: 2. The CDR3 DNA sequence: TGTGCCAGCAGTGAGGGGGAGGGCTACGAGCAGTACTTC. It yields the protein CASSEGEGYEQYF.

The chain is built from TRBV7-8 and TRBJ2-7; unclear D gene. Trimming pared 2 bases from V and 6 bases from J, leaving 14 bases between. In germline, CDR1 is SGHVS, CDR2 FQNEAQ. The length of the CDR3 is 14 residues. The CDR3 DNA reads TGTGCCAGCAGCTTACTGGTATTCAGAGGCGAGCAGTACTTC. Encoded protein: CASSLLVFRGEQYF.

The J gene is TRBJ2-1, the V gene TRBV7-9, with D perhaps matching TRBD1 or TRBD2 (5 bases each). The CDR3 contains 16 residues. Trimming removed 2 bases at V and 8 bases at J, with 19 bases between. The V gene's germline CDR1 is SEHNR and CDR2 FQNEAQ (reference sequence). This CDR3 is CASSLRGKSRGDEQFF. DNA for the CDR3: TGTGCCAGCAGCTTACGGGGAAAGTCCCGAGGGGATGAGCAGTTCTTC. Full variable domain (outside the CDR3, taken from reference TRBV7-9 and TRBJ2-1): DTGVSQNPRHKITKRGQNVTFRCDPISEHNRLYWYRQTLGQGPEFLTYFQNEAQLEKSRLLSDRFSAERPKGSFSTLEIQRTEQGDSAMYLCASSLRGKSRGDEQFFGPGTRLTVL.

The chain has TRBV30 and TRBJ2-3, with D unresolved. Germline V CDR1 and CDR2: GTSNPN, SVGIG (reference sequence). Trimming removed 2 bases from V and 3 bases from J, with 3 bases in between. This CDR3 is 11 amino acids long. CDR3 loop: CAWSSTDTQYF. The CDR3 bases are TGTGCCTGGAGTAGTACAGATACGCAGTATTTT. The variable domain in full, completed from reference TRBV30 and TRBJ2-3, reads SQTIHQWPATLVQPVGSPLSLECTVEGTSNPNLYWYRQAAGRGLQLLFYSVGIGQISSEVPQNLSASRPQDRQFILSSKKLLLSDSGFYLCAWSSTDTQYFGPGTRLTVL.

V usage is TRBV2 and J usage is TRBJ2-2, with 9 positions matching TRBD2. V shed 9 bases and J 7 bases; nucleotides not matched to a gene: 6. The CDR3 has 13 amino acids. CDR1 is SNHLY, CDR2 FYNNEI, per germline. As DNA, the CDR3 is TGTGCCAGGGGAAGCGGGAGGCACGGGGAGCTGTTTTTT. Translated, it gives CARGSGRHGELFF.